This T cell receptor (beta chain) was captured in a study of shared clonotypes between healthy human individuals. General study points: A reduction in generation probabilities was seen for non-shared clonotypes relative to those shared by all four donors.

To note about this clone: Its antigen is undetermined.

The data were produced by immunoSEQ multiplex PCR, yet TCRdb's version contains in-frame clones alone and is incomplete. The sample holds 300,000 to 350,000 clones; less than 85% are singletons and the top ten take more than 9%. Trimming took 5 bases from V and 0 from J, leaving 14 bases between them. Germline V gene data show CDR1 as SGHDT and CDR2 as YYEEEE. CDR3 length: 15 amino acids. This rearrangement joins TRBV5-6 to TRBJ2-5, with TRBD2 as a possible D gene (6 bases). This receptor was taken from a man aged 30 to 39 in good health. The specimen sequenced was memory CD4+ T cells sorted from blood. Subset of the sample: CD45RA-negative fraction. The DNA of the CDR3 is TGTGCCAGCAGGGGAGAGCGGGCAAACCAAGAGACCCAGTACTTC. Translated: CASRGERANQETQYF.